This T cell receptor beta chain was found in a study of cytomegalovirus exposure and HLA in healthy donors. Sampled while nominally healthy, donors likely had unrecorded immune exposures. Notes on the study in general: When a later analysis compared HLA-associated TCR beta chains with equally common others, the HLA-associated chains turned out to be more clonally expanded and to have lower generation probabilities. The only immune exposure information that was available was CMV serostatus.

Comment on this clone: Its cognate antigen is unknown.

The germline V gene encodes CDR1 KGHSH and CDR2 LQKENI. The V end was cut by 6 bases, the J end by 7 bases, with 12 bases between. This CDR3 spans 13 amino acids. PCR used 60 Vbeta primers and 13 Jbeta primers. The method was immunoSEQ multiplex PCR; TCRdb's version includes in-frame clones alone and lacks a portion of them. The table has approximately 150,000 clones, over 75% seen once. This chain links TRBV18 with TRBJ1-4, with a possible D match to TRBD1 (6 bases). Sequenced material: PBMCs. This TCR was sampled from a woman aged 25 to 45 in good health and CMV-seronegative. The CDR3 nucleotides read TGTGCCAGCTCCTCCGGGACAAGTGAAAAACTGTTTTTT. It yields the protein CASSSGTSEKLFF.